The present TCR beta chain was sequenced within a study of prognosis after radiotherapy for stage I lung cancer. In the study overall: Roughly 5 patients had oligometastatic NSCLC after surgical resection of the primary tumor, and 13 to 15 had newly diagnosed primary stage I lung tumors. Each non-small cell lung cancer patient was deemed medically inoperable. Broader study findings: There was no determination made of whether the expanded TCR clones were tumor-specific.

A remark on this clonotype: Its antigen is as yet unknown.

Genomic DNA was subjected to two-round multiplex PCR for amplification of TCR beta CDR3. With primers specific to each TRBV and TRBJ gene, the first-round PCR was performed. Primers of the universal type were employed in the second round of PCR. MiXCR was run by TCRdb on the multiplex PCR reads, yielding one entry per CDR3 protein. The table has around 26,000 distinct CDR3 sequences, just over 45% seen once. The CDR3 totals 14 residues. Trimming shortened V by 3 bases and J by 7 bases, and 19 bases separated the two germline ends. Germline CDR1 DFQATT, CDR2 SNEGSKA (reference sequence). The receptor was derived from a donor over 45 with non-small cell lung cancer. The sequencing here drew on PBMCs, taken before or after stereotactic body radiation therapy (not recorded which). The V call is TRBV20-1, the J call TRBJ2-7; the D is unclear. The CDR3 DNA is TGCAGTGCTAGCCCCTTAGGCCCGGCTAAAGAGCAGTACTTC. This sequence encodes CSASPLGPAKEQYF.